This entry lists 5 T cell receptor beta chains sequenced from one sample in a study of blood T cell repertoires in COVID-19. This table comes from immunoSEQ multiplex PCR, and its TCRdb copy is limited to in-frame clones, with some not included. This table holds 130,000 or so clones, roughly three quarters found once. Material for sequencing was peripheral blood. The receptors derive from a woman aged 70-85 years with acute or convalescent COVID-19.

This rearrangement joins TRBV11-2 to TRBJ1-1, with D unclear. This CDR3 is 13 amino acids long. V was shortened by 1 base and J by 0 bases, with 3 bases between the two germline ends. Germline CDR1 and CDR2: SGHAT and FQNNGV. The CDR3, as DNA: TGTGCCAGCAGCTTAGGTATGAACACTGAAGCTTTCTTT. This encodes CASSLGMNTEAFF.

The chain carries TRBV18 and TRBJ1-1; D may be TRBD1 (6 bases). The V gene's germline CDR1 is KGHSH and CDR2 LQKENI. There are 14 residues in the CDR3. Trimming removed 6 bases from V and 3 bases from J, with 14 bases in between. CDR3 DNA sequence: TGTGCCAGCTCTAGGGACAACTTTGACACTGAAGCTTTCTTT. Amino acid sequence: CASSRDNFDTEAFF.

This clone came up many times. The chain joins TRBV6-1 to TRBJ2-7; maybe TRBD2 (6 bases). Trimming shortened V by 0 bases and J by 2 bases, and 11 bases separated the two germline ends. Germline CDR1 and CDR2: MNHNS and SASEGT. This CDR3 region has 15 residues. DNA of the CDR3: TGTGCCAGCAGTGAAGCCGACGGGGGAACCTACGAGCAGTACTTC. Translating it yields CASSEADGGTYEQYF.

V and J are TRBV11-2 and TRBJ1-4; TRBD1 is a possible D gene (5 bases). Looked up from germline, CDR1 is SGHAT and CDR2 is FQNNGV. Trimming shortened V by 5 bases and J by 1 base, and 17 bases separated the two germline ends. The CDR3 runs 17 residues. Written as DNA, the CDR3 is TGTGCCAGCAGCCAGGGACGGGGGTTTCGAACTAATGAAAAACTGTTTTTT. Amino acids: CASSQGRGFRTNEKLFF.

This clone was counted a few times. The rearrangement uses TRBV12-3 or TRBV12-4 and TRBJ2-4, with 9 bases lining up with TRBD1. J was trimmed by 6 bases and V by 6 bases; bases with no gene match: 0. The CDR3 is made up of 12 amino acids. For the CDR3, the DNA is TGTGCCAGCAGGGGACAGGGAAACATTCAGTACTTC. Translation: CASRGQGNIQYF.